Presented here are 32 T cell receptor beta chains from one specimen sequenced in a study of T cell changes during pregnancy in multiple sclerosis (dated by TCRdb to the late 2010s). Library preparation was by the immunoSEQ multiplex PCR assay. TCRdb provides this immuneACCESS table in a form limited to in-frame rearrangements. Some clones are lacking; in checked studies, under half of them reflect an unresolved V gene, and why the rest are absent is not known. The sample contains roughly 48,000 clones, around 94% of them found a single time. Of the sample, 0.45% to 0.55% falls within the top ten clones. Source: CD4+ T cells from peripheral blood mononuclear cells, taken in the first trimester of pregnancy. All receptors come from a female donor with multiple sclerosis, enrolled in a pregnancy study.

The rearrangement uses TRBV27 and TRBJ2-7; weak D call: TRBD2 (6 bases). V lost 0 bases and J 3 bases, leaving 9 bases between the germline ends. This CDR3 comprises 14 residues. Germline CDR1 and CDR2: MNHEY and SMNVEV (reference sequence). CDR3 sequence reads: CASSLSSGGYEQYF. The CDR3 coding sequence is TGTGCCAGCAGTTTATCTTCCGGGGGCTACGAGCAGTACTTC.

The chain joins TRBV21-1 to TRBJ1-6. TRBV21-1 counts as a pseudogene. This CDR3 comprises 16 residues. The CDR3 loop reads CASSKPLEQDYSPLHF. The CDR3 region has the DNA TGTGCCAGCAGCAAGCCCCTGGAGCAGGACTATTCACCCCTCCACTTT.

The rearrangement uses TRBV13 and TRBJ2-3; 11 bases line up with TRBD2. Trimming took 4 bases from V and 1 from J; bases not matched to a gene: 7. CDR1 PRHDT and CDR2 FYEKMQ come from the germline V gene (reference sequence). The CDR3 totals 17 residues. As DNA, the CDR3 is TGTGCCAGCAGCTCCTCTCTAGCGGGGGGACGCACAGATACGCAGTATTTT. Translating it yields CASSSSLAGGRTDTQYF.

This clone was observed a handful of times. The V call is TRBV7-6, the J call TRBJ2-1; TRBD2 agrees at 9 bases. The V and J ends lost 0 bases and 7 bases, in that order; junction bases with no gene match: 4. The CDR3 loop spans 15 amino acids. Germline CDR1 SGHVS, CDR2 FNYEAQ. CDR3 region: CASSLAAGGPNEQFF. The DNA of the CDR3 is TGTGCCAGCAGCTTAGCGGCGGGGGGGCCAAATGAGCAGTTCTTC.

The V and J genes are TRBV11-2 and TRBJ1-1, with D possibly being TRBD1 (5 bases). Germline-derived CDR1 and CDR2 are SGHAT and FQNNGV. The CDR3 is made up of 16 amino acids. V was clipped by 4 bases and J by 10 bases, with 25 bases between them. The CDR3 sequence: CASSSGIQTGHGRAFF. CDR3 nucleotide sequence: TGTGCCAGCAGCTCGGGCATACAAACAGGTCACGGCCGAGCTTTCTTT. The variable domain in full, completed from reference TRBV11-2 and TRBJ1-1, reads EAGVAQSPRYKIIEKRQSVAFWCNPISGHATLYWYQQILGQGPKLLIQFQNNGVVDDSQLPKDRFSAERLKGVDSTLKIQPAKLEDSAVYLCASSSGIQTGHGRAFFGQGTRLTVV.

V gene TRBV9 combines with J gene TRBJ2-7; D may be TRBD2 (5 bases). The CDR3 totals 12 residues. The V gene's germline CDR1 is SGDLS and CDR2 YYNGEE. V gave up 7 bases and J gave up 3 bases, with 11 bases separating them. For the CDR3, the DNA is TGTGCCAGCGGCGACGGGAACTACGAGCAGTACTTC. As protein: CASGDGNYEQYF.

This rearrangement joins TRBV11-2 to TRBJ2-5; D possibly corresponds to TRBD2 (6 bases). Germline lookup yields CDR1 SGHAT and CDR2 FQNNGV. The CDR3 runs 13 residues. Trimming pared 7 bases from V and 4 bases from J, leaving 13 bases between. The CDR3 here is CASTLKGGETQYF. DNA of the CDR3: TGTGCCAGCACCCTCAAGGGAGGAGAGACCCAGTACTTC.

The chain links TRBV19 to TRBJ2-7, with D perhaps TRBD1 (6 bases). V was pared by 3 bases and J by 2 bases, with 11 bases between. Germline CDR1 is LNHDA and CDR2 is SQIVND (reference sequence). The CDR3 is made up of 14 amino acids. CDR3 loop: CASSMSTGTYEQYF. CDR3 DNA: TGTGCCAGTAGTATGTCGACAGGAACCTACGAGCAGTACTTC.

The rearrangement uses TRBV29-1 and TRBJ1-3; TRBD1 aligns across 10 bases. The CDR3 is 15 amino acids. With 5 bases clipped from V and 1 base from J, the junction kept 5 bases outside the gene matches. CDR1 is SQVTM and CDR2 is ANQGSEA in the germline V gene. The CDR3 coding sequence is TGCAGCGTTAGACCGGGACAGGGGTCTGGAAACACCATATATTTT. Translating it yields CSVRPGQGSGNTIYF.

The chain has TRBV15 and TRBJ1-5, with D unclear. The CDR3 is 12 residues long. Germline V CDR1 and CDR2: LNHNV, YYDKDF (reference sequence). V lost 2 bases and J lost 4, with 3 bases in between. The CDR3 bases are TGTGCCACCAGCAGACTAAATCAGCCCCAGCATTTT. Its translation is CATSRLNQPQHF.

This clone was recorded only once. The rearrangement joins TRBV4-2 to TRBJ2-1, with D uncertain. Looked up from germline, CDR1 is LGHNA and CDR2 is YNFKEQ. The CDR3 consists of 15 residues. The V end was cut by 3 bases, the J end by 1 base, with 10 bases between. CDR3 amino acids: CASSQAGRSYNEQFF. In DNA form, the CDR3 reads TGTGCCAGCAGCCAGGCAGGTCGGTCCTACAATGAGCAGTTCTTC.

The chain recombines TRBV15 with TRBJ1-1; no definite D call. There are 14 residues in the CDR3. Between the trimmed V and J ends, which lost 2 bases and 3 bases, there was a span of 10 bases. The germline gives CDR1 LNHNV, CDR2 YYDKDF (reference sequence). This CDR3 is CATSRTQVDTEAFF. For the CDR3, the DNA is TGTGCCACCAGCAGAACTCAGGTGGACACTGAAGCTTTCTTT.

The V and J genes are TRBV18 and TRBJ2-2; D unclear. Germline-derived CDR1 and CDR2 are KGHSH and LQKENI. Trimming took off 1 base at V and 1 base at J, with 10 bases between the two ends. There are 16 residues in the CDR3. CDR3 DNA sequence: TGTGCCAGCTCACCACGGCTACAGCTGAACACCGGGGAGCTGTTTTTT. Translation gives CASSPRLQLNTGELFF.

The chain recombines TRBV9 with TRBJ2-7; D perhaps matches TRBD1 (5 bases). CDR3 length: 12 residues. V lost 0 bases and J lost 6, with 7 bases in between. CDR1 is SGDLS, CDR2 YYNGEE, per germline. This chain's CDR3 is CASSVETGEQYF. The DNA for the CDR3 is TGTGCCAGCAGCGTAGAAACAGGCGAGCAGTACTTC.

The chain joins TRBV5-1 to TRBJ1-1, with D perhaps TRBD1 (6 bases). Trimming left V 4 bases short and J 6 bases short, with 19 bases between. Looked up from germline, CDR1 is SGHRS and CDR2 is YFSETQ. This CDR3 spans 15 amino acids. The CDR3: CASSEGHFGAAEAFF. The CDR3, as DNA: TGCGCCAGCAGCGAGGGACACTTCGGGGCGGCTGAAGCTTTCTTT.

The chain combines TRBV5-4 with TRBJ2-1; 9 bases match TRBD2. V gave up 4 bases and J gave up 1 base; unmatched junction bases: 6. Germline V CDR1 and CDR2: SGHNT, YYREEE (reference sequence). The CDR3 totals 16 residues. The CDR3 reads CASSEKRGESYNEQFF. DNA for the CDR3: TGTGCCAGCAGCGAGAAGCGGGGGGAATCCTACAATGAGCAGTTCTTC.

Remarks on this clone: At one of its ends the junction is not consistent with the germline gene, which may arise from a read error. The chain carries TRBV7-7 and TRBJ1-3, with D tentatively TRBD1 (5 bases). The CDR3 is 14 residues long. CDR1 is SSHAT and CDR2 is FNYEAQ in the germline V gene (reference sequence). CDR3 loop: CASSLSREGNTIYF. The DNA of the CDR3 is TGTGCTAGCAGCTTAAGCAGGGAAGGAAACACCATATATTTT.

DNA for the CDR3: TGTGCCAGCAGCTTGTCCCTAGTTAACAATGAGCAGTTCTTC. Translation: CASSLSLVNNEQFF. The V call is TRBV11-3, the J call TRBJ2-1; unclear D gene. Trimming removed 3 bases from V and 5 bases from J, with 11 bases in between. The CDR3 totals 14 residues. The germline gives CDR1 SGHNT, CDR2 YENEEA.

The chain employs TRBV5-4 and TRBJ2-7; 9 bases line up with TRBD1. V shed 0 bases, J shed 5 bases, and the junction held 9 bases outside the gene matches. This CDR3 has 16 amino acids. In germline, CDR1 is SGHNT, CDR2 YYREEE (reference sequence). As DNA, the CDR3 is TGTGCCAGCAGCTTGGGGGGGCCCCGGGACAGGGACGAGCAGTACTTC. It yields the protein CASSLGGPRDRDEQYF. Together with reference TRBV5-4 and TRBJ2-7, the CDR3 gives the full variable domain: ETGVTQSPTHLIKTRGQQVTLRCSSQSGHNTVSWYQQALGQGPQFIFQYYREEENGRGNFPPRFSGLQFPNYSSELNVNALELDDSALYLCASSLGGPRDRDEQYFGPGTRLTVT.

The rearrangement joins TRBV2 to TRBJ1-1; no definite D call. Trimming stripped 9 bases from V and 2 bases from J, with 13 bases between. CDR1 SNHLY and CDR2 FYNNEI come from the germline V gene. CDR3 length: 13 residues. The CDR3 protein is CARTAAINTEAFF. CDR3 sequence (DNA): TGTGCCAGGACCGCGGCCATTAACACTGAAGCTTTCTTT.

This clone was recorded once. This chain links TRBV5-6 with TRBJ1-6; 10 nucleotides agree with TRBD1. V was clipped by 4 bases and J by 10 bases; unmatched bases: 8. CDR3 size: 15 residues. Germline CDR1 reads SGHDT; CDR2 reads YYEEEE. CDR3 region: CASSADRGLESPLHF. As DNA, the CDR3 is TGTGCCAGCAGCGCGGACAGGGGGTTAGAATCACCCCTCCACTTT.

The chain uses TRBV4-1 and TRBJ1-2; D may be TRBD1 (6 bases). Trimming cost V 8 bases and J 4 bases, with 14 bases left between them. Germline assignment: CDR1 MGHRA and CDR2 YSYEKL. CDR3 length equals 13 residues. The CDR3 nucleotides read TGCGCCAGCGGACAGACCTCTCGCTATGGCTACACCTTC. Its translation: CASGQTSRYGYTF.

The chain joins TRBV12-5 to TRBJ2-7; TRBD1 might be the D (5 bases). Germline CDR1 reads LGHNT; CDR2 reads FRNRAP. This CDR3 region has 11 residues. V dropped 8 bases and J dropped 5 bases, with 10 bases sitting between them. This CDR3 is CASSVGDEQYF. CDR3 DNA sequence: TGTGCTAGTTCGGTAGGGGACGAGCAGTACTTC.

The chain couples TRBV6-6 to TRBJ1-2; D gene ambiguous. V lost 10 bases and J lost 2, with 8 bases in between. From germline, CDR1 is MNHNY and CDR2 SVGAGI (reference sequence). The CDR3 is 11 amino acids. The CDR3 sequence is CAMRRNYGYTF. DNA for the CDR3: TGTGCCATGAGGAGGAACTATGGCTACACCTTC.

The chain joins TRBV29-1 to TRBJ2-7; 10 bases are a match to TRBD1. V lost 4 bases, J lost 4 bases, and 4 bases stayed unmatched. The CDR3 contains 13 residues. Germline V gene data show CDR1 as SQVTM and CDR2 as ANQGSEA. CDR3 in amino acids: CSVAGQGLYEQYF. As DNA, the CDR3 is TGCAGCGTTGCGGGACAGGGGCTATACGAGCAGTACTTC.

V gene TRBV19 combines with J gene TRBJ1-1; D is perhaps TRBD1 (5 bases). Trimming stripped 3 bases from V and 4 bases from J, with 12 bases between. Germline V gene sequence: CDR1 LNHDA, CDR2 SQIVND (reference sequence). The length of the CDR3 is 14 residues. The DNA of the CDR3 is TGTGCCAGTAGTATGGGTTCAGGGCTCACTGAAGCTTTCTTT. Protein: CASSMGSGLTEAFF.

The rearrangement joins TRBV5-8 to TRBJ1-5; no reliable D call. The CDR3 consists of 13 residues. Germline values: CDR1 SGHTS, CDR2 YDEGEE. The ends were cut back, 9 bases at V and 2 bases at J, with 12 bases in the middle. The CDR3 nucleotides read TGTGCCACCCCCGAGGCAGGCAATCAGCCCCAGCATTTT. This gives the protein CATPEAGNQPQHF.

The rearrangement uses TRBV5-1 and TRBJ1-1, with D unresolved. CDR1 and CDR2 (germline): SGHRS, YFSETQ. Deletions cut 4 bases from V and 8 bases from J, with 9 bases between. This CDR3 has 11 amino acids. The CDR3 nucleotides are TGCGCCAGCAGCACGGGGTTGGAAGCTTTCTTT. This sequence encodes CASSTGLEAFF.

CDR3 residues: CASRPDRDAFF. CDR3 coding DNA: TGTGCCAGCAGACCGGACAGGGACGCTTTCTTT. The chain is built from TRBV2 and TRBJ1-1; 8 nucleotides line up with TRBD1. The ends lost 6 bases at V and 11 bases at J; junction bases unmatched: 5. There are 11 residues in the CDR3. CDR1 is SNHLY and CDR2 is FYNNEI in the germline V gene.

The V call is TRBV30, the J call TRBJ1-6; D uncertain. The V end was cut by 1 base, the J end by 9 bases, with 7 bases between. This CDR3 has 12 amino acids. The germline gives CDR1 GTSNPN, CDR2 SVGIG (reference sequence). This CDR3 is CAWSAPPSPLHF. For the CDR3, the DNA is TGTGCCTGGAGTGCCCCTCCTTCACCCCTCCACTTT.

The CDR3 DNA is TGTGCCAGCAGCCCCCCCCAGCGGGGGCCACAAGAGACCCAGTACTTC. It specifies CASSPPQRGPQETQYF. This chain links TRBV11-1 with TRBJ2-5; 8 nucleotides line up with TRBD2. Germline lookup yields CDR1 SGHAT and CDR2 FQDESV (reference sequence). The V gene end was trimmed by 5 bases and the J gene end by 2 bases; junction bases not matched to a gene: 10. CDR3 length: 16 residues.

The CDR3: CASSPSRRGVLTF. The DNA of the CDR3 is TGTGCCAGTAGTCCCTCGCGTCGGGGCGTCCTGACTTTC. V is TRBV19 and J is TRBJ2-6; possible D gene TRBD2, 5 bases. The germline CDR1 and CDR2 sequences are LNHDA and SQIVND (reference sequence). V lost 5 bases, J lost 12 bases, and 14 bases lay in between. The CDR3 has 13 residues.